A selection of T cell receptor beta chains follows, all from one sample in a study of sequential checkpoint blockade in melanoma. Generated by immunoSEQ multiplex PCR, the TCRdb table keeps only in-frame clones and is missing some. Here the sample spans about 3,700 clones, about 23% being singletons. Sequenced here: tumor tissue (inferred from file names), sampled from a patient given nivolumab and ipilimumab in sequence. Receptors originate from a human donor with melanoma. CDR3s include the opening cysteine and the closing phenylalanine or tryptophan. The D gene is left open where the match is weak. Clone size is stated in some rows and not others, as once, few, many or a class when expanded.

j_gene	d_gene	v_gene	abundance	CDR3nt	CDR3aa
TRBJ1-2	NA	TRBV5-1	NA	TGCGCCAGCAGCCGCCAGGCAGGAAACTATGGCTACACCTTC	CASSRQAGNYGYTF
TRBJ1-1	NA	TRBV23-1	few	TGCGCCAGCAGTCACCCCGAATCACATCTCCCGAACACTGAAGCTTTCTTT	CASSHPESHLPNTEAFF
TRBJ1-5	NA	TRBV11-3	many	TGTGCCAGCAGCTTAGTATCCGGGACAAGCAATCAGCCCCAGCATTTT	CASSLVSGTSNQPQHF
TRBJ2-7	TRBD2	TRBV11-3	many	TGTGCCAGCAGCTCCACAGGGAGGACTAGCGATTCCTACGAGCAGTACTTC	CASSSTGRTSDSYEQYF
TRBJ2-1	TRBD1	TRBV11-3	NA	TGTGCCAGCAGCCTGGGGACAGGGAAGGTTAATGAGCAGTTCTTC	CASSLGTGKVNEQFF
TRBJ2-1	TRBD2	TRBV11-3	many	TGTGCCAGCAATCCCTCCCGGGCGGGAGTGTACAATGAGCAGTTCTTC	CASNPSRAGVYNEQFF
TRBJ2-7	TRBD1	TRBV6-8	few	TGTGCCAGCATCGACAGGGGTCACGAGCAGTACTTC	CASIDRGHEQYF
TRBJ2-7	NA	TRBV12-1	NA	TGTGCCAGCAGCCCCGTGCAGGGATCGGAAGGAAGTAACGTCTACGAGCAGTACTTC	CASSPVQGSEGSNVYEQYF
TRBJ2-1	NA	TRBV28	medium-sized	TGTGCCAGCAGTCCTCCCGGGGATTACAATGAGCAGTTCTTC	CASSPPGDYNEQFF
TRBJ1-5	NA	TRBV29-1	NA	TGCAGCGTAGGGGACTATTATCAGCCCCAGCATTTT	CSVGDYYQPQHF
TRBJ2-3	TRBD2	TRBV11-3	many	TGTGCCAGCAGCTCCCTAACCGCGGGAGAAGGCACAGATACGCAGTATTTT	CASSSLTAGEGTDTQYF
TRBJ1-1	TRBD1	TRBV9	NA	TGTGCCAGCAGCGACACGGGACAGATGAACACTGAAGCTTTCTTT	CASSDTGQMNTEAFF
TRBJ1-6	NA	TRBV28	few	TGTGCCAGCAGTTTGGAGGGGACCTATAATTCACCCCTCCACTTT	CASSLEGTYNSPLHF
TRBJ1-2	TRBD1	TRBV19	NA	TGTGCCAGTACTGAAACAGGGGAGGCTAACTATGGCTACACCTTC	CASTETGEANYGYTF
TRBJ2-7	TRBD2	TRBV5-1	NA	TGCGCCAGCAGCTTGGGTGGTAGCGGGAGGGCCGGCTACGAGCAGTACTTC	CASSLGGSGRAGYEQYF
TRBJ2-7	NA	TRBV6-8	NA	TGTGCCAGCAGTTGGGACCTGTCCAGGGAGCAGTACTTC	CASSWDLSREQYF
TRBJ2-1	TRBD2	TRBV11-3	many	TGTGCCAGCAGCTTGGGCGGGAGATCCTACAATGAGCAGTTCTTC	CASSLGGRSYNEQFF
TRBJ1-1	NA	TRBV29-1	few	TGCAGCGTTGAACGTAATGGGAACACTGAAGCTTTCTTT	CSVERNGNTEAFF